This TCR beta chain was observed in a study of blood T cell repertoires in COVID-19. Study at large: In each case, the material was cDNA or gDNA derived from T cells, B-cell-depleted T cells, or PBMCs.

V trimming: 6 bases; J trimming: 5 bases; junction bases outside the gene matches: 6. The CDR3 totals 14 residues. Germline CDR1 MNHEY, CDR2 SMNVEV (reference sequence). Profiling relied on immunoSEQ multiplex PCR, and the TCRdb table lists in-frame clones only, not all of them. Here the sample spans approximately 220,000 clones, roughly four fifths being singletons. This study enrolled people aged 18 to 89 from approximately 25 US geographic areas. J is TRBJ1-4 and V is TRBV27; 7 nucleotides match TRBD1. The sequencing input was PBMCs or T cells enriched from blood (not recorded which). The TCR originated in a woman aged 35 to 49 with acute COVID-19. The CDR3 coding sequence is TGTGCCAGCAGCGGAGTGACAGGGAATGAAAAACTGTTTTTT. It yields the protein CASSGVTGNEKLFF. The whole variable domain, filled in from reference TRBV27 and TRBJ1-4, reads EAQVTQNPRYLITVTGKKLTVTCSQNMNHEYMSWYRQDPGLGLRQIYYSMNVEVTDKGDVPEGYKVSRKEKRNFPLILESPSPNQTSLYFCASSGVTGNEKLFFGSGTQLSVL.